This is a list of T cell receptor beta chains from one sample in a study of a mutant IDH1 vaccine in newly diagnosed glioma. The method was immunoSEQ multiplex PCR; TCRdb's version includes in-frame clones alone and lacks a portion of them. The sample holds tens of thousands of clones, about 81% seen once. These TCRs' antigens remain unknown. The input for sequencing was PBMCs, taken from a glioma patient whose treatment included an IDH1 peptide vaccine. All receptors derive from a woman aged 40-49 years with glioma. Some clones in this sample may be carry-over from other donors' samples. Both conserved end residues are trimmed from each CDR3. The order of the fields is V gene, CDR3 protein.

TRBV30 AWNRGRATEAF
TRBV4-1 ASSGRTGKNDEKLF
TRBV12-5 ASGITYPGTGSPYEQY
TRBV19 ASSMRQQGVRDEQY
TRBV9 ASRVLHQGGYT
TRBV10-2 ARERDRGQRSSPLH
TRBV4-1 ASSQDGVAGRQGEQY
TRBV5-1 ASRITGDEQF
TRBV5-3 ARSLSRPFGEQY
TRBV5-1 ASSYTGTSGGAETQY
TRBV5-4 ASSADRRDGGANVLT
TRBV9 ASSVDLAGGSVDTQY
TRBV29-1 SVTPGQGRHYGYT
TRBV6-1 ASTDLVGEQY
TRBV6-6 ASRATSVYNEQF
TRBV9 ASSAAGTRREKLF
TRBV29-1 SAQSTESSYNEQF
TRBV19 ASSTPSGGADTQY
TRBV10-3 AISEGVGAPDTQY
TRBV5-1 ASSRSGLTSEQY
TRBV7-8 ASSLEGRGTGGYT
TRBV6-1 ASSEAEIWGVNEKLF
TRBV6-6 ASNPRGGLEGYTQY
TRBV2 ASSEGTTDTDTQY
TRBV30 AWSTGMSNQPQH
TRBV29-1 SASVGAFSGNTIY
TRBV13 ASSSTRTSGGEADTQY
TRBV28 ASSLFPEAF
TRBV4-1 ASSQADSRATDTQY
TRBV25-1 ASSEERSGNTIY
TRBV13 ASSLGGGAGTQY
TRBV19 ASTMTMGHEQY
TRBV30 AWRQWAQDGYGYT
TRBV6-1 ASLKQGDWETQY
TRBV7-8 ASSLRDFPRGELF
TRBV6-1 ASSEQGATEAF
TRBV2 ASSEGRLNYEQY
TRBV9 ASSVGGGVRETQY
TRBV7-2 ASSLAIGGTNEKLF
TRBV2 GCGGVSSGANVLI
TRBV5-1 ASSATGPSGNTIY
TRBV14 ASSLGGSSTPLH
TRBV5-1 ASSLEQRFTDTQY
TRBV7-2 ASSLGARGSPLH
TRBV30 AWSVRGGNTGELF
TRBV2 ASSEYDQAF
TRBV15 ATSANPGGGEKLF
TRBV27 ASSLRGQGYNEQF
TRBV2 ASRGDTASNQPQH
TRBV5-4 ASSIGLAGGTDTQY
TRBV2 ASSGLRNSPLH
TRBV9 ASSVGGGGTDTQY
TRBV19 ASSILRGQGGQPQH
TRBV19 ASSPRQLNYEQY
TRBV6-5 ASRFGVGTLYGYT
TRBV5-1 ASSYEKPGQVNSPLH
TRBV5-1 ASSGTLNTGELF
TRBV19 ASSRSWSQH
TRBV5-4 ASSFDSQTNEKLF